These 28 T cell receptor beta chains share one sample of origin, sequenced in a study of cytomegalovirus exposure and HLA in healthy donors. In the PCR, 60 Vbeta and 13 Jbeta primers were used. The method was immunoSEQ multiplex PCR; TCRdb's version includes in-frame clones alone and lacks a portion of them. Of approximately 33,000 clones in the sample, roughly 50% were seen once. Specimen: PBMCs. The receptors originated from a middle-aged woman in good health and CMV-seropositive.

In its sample, this clone was seen a few times. The rearrangement links TRBV29-1 to TRBJ2-1; 9 nucleotides match TRBD1. Trimming removed 3 bases from V and 9 bases from J; junction bases left unmatched: 12. From germline, CDR1 is SQVTM and CDR2 ANQGSEA. The CDR3 is 15 residues long. In DNA form, the CDR3 reads TGCAGCGTTGATCTGCACACAGGGGGCGTAGGTGAGCAGTTCTTC. Translation: CSVDLHTGGVGEQFF.

The rearrangement joins TRBV4-2 to TRBJ2-5; TRBD1 agrees at 8 bases. The CDR3 spans 14 residues. The trim removed 1 base at V and 2 bases at J, leaving 0 bases unmatched. Germline V gene sequence: CDR1 LGHNA, CDR2 YNFKEQ. The CDR3 bases are TGTGCCAGCAGCCAAGGGACAGGGCAAGAGACCCAGTACTTC. Its protein product is CASSQGTGQETQYF.

The J gene is TRBJ2-1, the V gene TRBV6-1, with 10 bases aligning to TRBD1. V was pared by 7 bases and J by 9 bases, with 9 bases of the junction left unmatched. CDR1 and CDR2 (germline): MNHNS, SASEGT. CDR3 length: 14 residues. The CDR3: CASTSGQGIREQFF. The CDR3 DNA reads as TGTGCCAGCACATCGGGACAGGGGATCCGTGAGCAGTTCTTC.

V gene TRBV11-2 combines with J gene TRBJ2-7; D unclear. This CDR3 region has 10 residues. V was pared by 3 bases and J by 5 bases, with 2 bases between. CDR1 and CDR2 (germline): SGHAT, FQNNGV. The CDR3 DNA reads as TGTGCCAGCAGCTTCAACGAGCAGTACTTC. Amino acid sequence: CASSFNEQYF. Full variable domain (remainder filled in from reference TRBV11-2 and TRBJ2-7): EAGVAQSPRYKIIEKRQSVAFWCNPISGHATLYWYQQILGQGPKLLIQFQNNGVVDDSQLPKDRFSAERLKGVDSTLKIQPAKLEDSAVYLCASSFNEQYFGPGTRLTVT.

The chain joins TRBV6-5 to TRBJ2-7, with D uncertain. The V gene lost 0 bases and the J gene lost 2 bases, with 11 bases spanning the gap. The CDR3 is 15 amino acids. The germline gives CDR1 MNHEY, CDR2 SVGAGI. The DNA for the CDR3 is TGTGCCAGCAGTTACTCGACACGGCAGACCTACGAGCAGTACTTC. Protein product: CASSYSTRQTYEQYF.

The sample holds one count of this clone. The chain has TRBV14 and TRBJ1-5, with a tentative D call TRBD1 (5 bases). Between the trimmed V and J ends, which lost 0 bases and 1 base, there was a span of 13 bases. CDR1 and CDR2 from the germline V gene are SGHDN and FVKESK. The CDR3 sequence is 17 residues long. DNA for the CDR3: TGTGCCAGCAGCCAAGAATCGAAAAGGGGCAGCAATCAGCCCCAGCATTTT. Protein: CASSQESKRGSNQPQHF. The whole variable domain, filled in from reference TRBV14 and TRBJ1-5, reads EAGVTQFPSHSVIEKGQTVTLRCDPISGHDNLYWYRRVMGKEIKFLLHFVKESKQDESGMPNNRFLAERTGGTYSTLKVQPAELEDSGVYFCASSQESKRGSNQPQHFGDGTRLSIL.

This clone was observed a few times. CDR3 DNA: TGCGCCAGCAGCCCCGGGACAGAGGGCGCTTATGGCTACACCTTC. Its protein product is CASSPGTEGAYGYTF. V usage is TRBV5-1 and J usage is TRBJ1-2, with 7 bases aligning to TRBD1. V trimming: 4 bases; J trimming: 5 bases; junction bases outside the gene matches: 11. The CDR3 consists of 15 residues. Germline CDR1 and CDR2: SGHRS and YFSETQ.

This clone was seen only a few times. The chain couples TRBV28 to TRBJ1-1; the D gene is possibly TRBD1 (5 bases). This CDR3 spans 14 amino acids. V lost 2 bases, J lost 6 bases, and 13 bases lay in between. Germline lookup yields CDR1 MDHEN and CDR2 SYDVKM. CDR3 region: CASSLRSGGAEAFF. CDR3 nucleotides: TGTGCCAGCAGTTTACGCTCCGGGGGGGCTGAAGCTTTCTTT. Full variable domain (missing parts from reference TRBV28 and TRBJ1-1): DVKVTQSSRYLVKRTGEKVFLECVQDMDHENMFWYRQDPGLGLRLIYFSYDVKMKEKGDIPEGYSVSREKKERFSLILESASTNQTSMYLCASSLRSGGAEAFFGQGTRLTVV.

The rearrangement joins TRBV29-1 to TRBJ1-2; 8 bases are a match to TRBD1. The junction had 8 bases not matched to a gene; V was cut back by 4 bases and J by 4 bases. The CDR3 runs 14 residues. Germline loops: CDR1 SQVTM, CDR2 ANQGSEA. CDR3 nucleotides: TGCAGCGTTGTGAGATCGGGACAGGCCTATGGCTACACCTTC. It codes for CSVVRSGQAYGYTF.

V is TRBV7-9 and J is TRBJ2-7; 7 bases match TRBD2. Germline V gene sequence: CDR1 SEHNR, CDR2 FQNEAQ (reference sequence). The CDR3 loop spans 15 amino acids. Germline trimming cut 4 bases from V and 0 bases from J; bases unmatched to any gene: 6. The CDR3 protein is CASSSGREASYEQYF. Here the CDR3 DNA reads TGTGCCAGCAGCTCCGGTCGGGAGGCCTCCTACGAGCAGTACTTC. Filled out from reference TRBV7-9 and TRBJ2-7, the complete variable domain reads DTGVSQNPRHKITKRGQNVTFRCDPISEHNRLYWYRQTLGQGPEFLTYFQNEAQLEKSRLLSDRFSAERPKGSFSTLEIQRTEQGDSAMYLCASSSGREASYEQYFGPGTRLTVT.

Only a few counts were recorded for this clone. The rearrangement links TRBV4-3 to TRBJ1-5; maybe TRBD1 (6 bases). Germline V gene data show CDR1 as LGHNA and CDR2 as YSLEER. The CDR3 has 15 residues. The ends were cut back, 4 bases at V and 0 bases at J, with 10 bases in the middle. The CDR3 is CASSPQGNSNQPQHF. In nucleotides, the CDR3 is TGCGCCAGCAGCCCCCAGGGGAATAGCAATCAGCCCCAGCATTTT.

The rearrangement joins TRBV29-1 to TRBJ2-1; TRBD2 aligns across 15 bases. This CDR3 is 13 amino acids long. V lost 6 bases and J lost 12; bases outside the gene matches: 6. Germline-derived CDR1 and CDR2 are SQVTM and ANQGSEA. The CDR3 sequence: CSVSGLAGGSQFF. In nucleotides, the CDR3 is TGCAGCGTGTCGGGACTAGCGGGGGGTTCGCAGTTCTTC.

This chain connects TRBV4-2 to TRBJ1-5; no firm D call. V lost 0 bases and J lost 9, with 15 bases in between. Germline V gene sequence: CDR1 LGHNA, CDR2 YNFKEQ. The CDR3 is 15 amino acids. The CDR3 DNA sequence: TGTGCCAGCAGCCAAGATACGGGCGCGAGGGCGCCCCAGCATTTT. It encodes CASSQDTGARAPQHF.

This clone was seen only a few times. This rearrangement joins TRBV5-4 to TRBJ2-7; TRBD1 matches 7 bases. CDR3 length: 14 residues. J was trimmed by 3 bases and V by 1 base; bases with no gene match: 4. Germline CDR1 is SGHNT and CDR2 is YYREEE (reference sequence). The CDR3 DNA follows: TGTGCCAGCAGCTTGACAGGGGATAACTACGAGCAGTACTTC. Translation gives CASSLTGDNYEQYF. Using reference TRBV5-4 and TRBJ2-7 for the parts outside the CDR3, the full variable domain is ETGVTQSPTHLIKTRGQQVTLRCSSQSGHNTVSWYQQALGQGPQFIFQYYREEENGRGNFPPRFSGLQFPNYSSELNVNALELDDSALYLCASSLTGDNYEQYFGPGTRLTVT.

The V and J genes are TRBV5-4 and TRBJ2-1; D unresolved. The V gene's germline CDR1 is SGHNT and CDR2 YYREEE (reference sequence). V was cut by 6 bases and J by 0 bases, with 10 bases left in between. This CDR3 is 14 amino acids long. The CDR3 DNA reads TGTGCCAGCACCCCTTGGAGCTCCTACAATGAGCAGTTCTTC. As protein: CASTPWSSYNEQFF.

This clone came up a few times. This chain joins TRBV18 and TRBJ2-1, with 7 bases fitting TRBD2. Germline V CDR1 and CDR2: KGHSH, LQKENI. Losses at the gene ends were 5 bases for V and 6 bases for J; bases not matched to a gene: 16. The CDR3 contains 17 residues. The chain's CDR3 is CASSSGTTPRRGNEQFF. DNA of the CDR3: TGTGCCAGCTCATCTGGGACTACCCCGCGGAGGGGCAATGAGCAGTTCTTC.

This clone qualifies as medium-sized. The gene calls are TRBV4-2 and TRBJ2-5, with 10 bases that match TRBD2. Trimming at V came to 0 bases and at J to 5 bases, leaving 6 bases not matched to a gene. Germline V CDR1 and CDR2: LGHNA, YNFKEQ. The CDR3 is 16 amino acids. The CDR3 DNA reads TGTGCCAGCAGCCAAGAAGGAGCGGGGGGGTTGGAGACCCAGTACTTC. Residues: CASSQEGAGGLETQYF.

The rearrangement joins TRBV5-1 to TRBJ2-5; 11 bases line up with TRBD1. After removal of 4 bases from V and 5 bases from J, the junction contained 7 bases not matched to a gene. The CDR3 extends over 15 amino acids. Germline lookup yields CDR1 SGHRS and CDR2 YFSETQ. CDR3 sequence (DNA): TGCGCCAGCAGCGCGGCCGGGGACAGGGGGGAGACCCAGTACTTC. Its translation is CASSAAGDRGETQYF.

This chain connects TRBV6-5 to TRBJ2-7; the D gene is possibly TRBD1 (6 bases). This CDR3 contains 14 residues. In germline, CDR1 is MNHEY, CDR2 SVGAGI. V was clipped by 5 bases and J by 5 bases, with 16 bases between them. This chain's CDR3 is CASSTETGPHEQYF. CDR3 coding DNA: TGTGCCAGCAGTACCGAAACAGGGCCCCACGAGCAGTACTTC.

The rearrangement joins TRBV29-1 to TRBJ2-3; D is perhaps TRBD2 (7 bases). The CDR3 consists of 14 residues. CDR1 SQVTM and CDR2 ANQGSEA come from the germline V gene. Trimming stripped 8 bases from V and 1 base from J, with 16 bases between. CDR3 region: CSTGGGRGTDTQYF. CDR3 nucleotide sequence: TGCAGCACTGGCGGGGGCAGGGGCACAGATACGCAGTATTTT.

This clone was observed once. The chain links TRBV5-1 to TRBJ1-6, with D tentatively TRBD1 (6 bases). This CDR3 comprises 15 residues. Trimming stripped 0 bases from V and 5 bases from J, with 9 bases between. Germline V lookup: CDR1 SGHRS, CDR2 YFSETQ. The CDR3 DNA reads as TGCGCCAGCAGCTTGGGGACAGCCCATAATTCACCCCTCCACTTT. This codes for CASSLGTAHNSPLHF. Full variable domain (rest looked up from reference TRBV5-1 and TRBJ1-6): KAGVTQTPRYLIKTRGQQVTLSCSPISGHRSVSWYQQTPGQGLQFLFEYFSETQRNKGNFPGRFSGRQFSNSRSEMNVSTLELGDSALYLCASSLGTAHNSPLHFGNGTRLTVT.

The chain uses TRBV5-4 and TRBJ1-6; TRBD1 matches at 8 bases. CDR3 size: 14 residues. With 4 bases clipped from V and 8 bases from J, the junction kept 5 bases outside the gene matches. The germline V gene has CDR1 SGHNT and CDR2 YYREEE (reference sequence). DNA of the CDR3: TGTGCCAGCAGCGCGAACAGGGGGGATTCACCCCTCCACTTT. This encodes CASSANRGDSPLHF. Complete variable domain (other parts from reference TRBV5-4 and TRBJ1-6): ETGVTQSPTHLIKTRGQQVTLRCSSQSGHNTVSWYQQALGQGPQFIFQYYREEENGRGNFPPRFSGLQFPNYSSELNVNALELDDSALYLCASSANRGDSPLHFGNGTRLTVT.

V gene TRBV27 combines with J gene TRBJ1-4; D remains unclear. The CDR3 contains 15 residues. Trimming shortened V by 0 bases and J by 4 bases, and 9 bases separated the two germline ends. CDR1 is MNHEY, CDR2 SMNVEV, per germline (reference sequence). The CDR3 spells CASSLSRGINEKLFF. CDR3 sequence (DNA): TGTGCCAGCAGTTTATCAAGAGGGATTAATGAAAAACTGTTTTTT.

The chain is built from TRBV9 and TRBJ2-5; possibly TRBD1 for D (5 bases). V was pared by 0 bases and J by 9 bases, with 15 bases between. The CDR3 length is 14 residues. Germline lookup yields CDR1 SGDLS and CDR2 YYNGEE. The CDR3 reads CASSVEGEEGAQYF. CDR3 DNA sequence: TGTGCCAGCAGCGTAGAAGGTGAGGAAGGGGCCCAGTACTTC.

The V gene is TRBV7-9, the J gene TRBJ2-7; 7 bases match TRBD1. With V trimmed by 5 bases and J by 6 bases, 10 bases remained unmatched. The germline CDR1 and CDR2 sequences are SEHNR and FQNEAQ (reference sequence). The CDR3 is 14 residues long. The CDR3 is CASSNRDRTFEQYF. The DNA of the CDR3 is TGTGCCAGCAGCAACCGGGACAGAACCTTCGAGCAGTACTTC.

This clone was counted only a few times. The chain has TRBV6-4 and TRBJ2-3; 8 nucleotides match TRBD1. Germline-derived CDR1 and CDR2 are MRHNA and SNTAGT. Trimming took 4 bases from V and 3 from J; bases not matched to a gene: 3. CDR3 length equals 14 residues. DNA for the CDR3: TGTGCCAGCAGTGCCCGGGACAGGACAGATACGCAGTATTTT. The encoded protein is CASSARDRTDTQYF.

The V and J genes are TRBV5-8 and TRBJ1-3; D is unclear. Trimming removed 0 bases from V and 0 bases from J, with 10 bases in between. Germline V gives CDR1 SGHTS, CDR2 YDEGEE. The CDR3 runs to 16 residues. This CDR3 is CASSLDLGRSGNTIYF. The CDR3 DNA follows: TGTGCCAGCAGCTTGGATCTGGGCCGCTCTGGAAACACCATATATTTT. Full variable domain (outside the CDR3, taken from reference TRBV5-8 and TRBJ1-3): EAGVTQSPTHLIKTRGQQATLRCSPISGHTSVYWYQQALGLGLQFLLWYDEGEERNRGNFPPRFSGRQFPNYSSELNVNALELEDSALYLCASSLDLGRSGNTIYFGEGSWLTVV.

This chain uses TRBV7-9 with TRBJ2-7; TRBD2 is a possible D gene (5 bases). Germline values: CDR1 SEHNR, CDR2 FQNEAQ (reference sequence). The V end lost 5 bases, the J end lost 0 bases, and 14 bases lay between the germline ends. CDR3 length equals 15 residues. The CDR3 reads CASSPSRTSSYEQYF. As DNA, the CDR3 is TGTGCCAGCAGCCCTAGCCGTACTAGCTCCTACGAGCAGTACTTC.